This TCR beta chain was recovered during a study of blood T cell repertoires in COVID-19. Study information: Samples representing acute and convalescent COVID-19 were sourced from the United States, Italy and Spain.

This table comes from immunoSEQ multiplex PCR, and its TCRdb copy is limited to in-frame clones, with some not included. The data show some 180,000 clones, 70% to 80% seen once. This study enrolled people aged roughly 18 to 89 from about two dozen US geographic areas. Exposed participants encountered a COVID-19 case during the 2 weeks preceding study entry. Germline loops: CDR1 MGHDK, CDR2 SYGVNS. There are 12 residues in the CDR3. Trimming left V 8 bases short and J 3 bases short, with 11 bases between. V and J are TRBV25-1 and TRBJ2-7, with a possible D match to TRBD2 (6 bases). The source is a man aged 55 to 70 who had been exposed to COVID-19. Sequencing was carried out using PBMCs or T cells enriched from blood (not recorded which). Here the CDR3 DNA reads TGTGCCAGCGTGCGGGATCGCTACGAGCAGTACTTC. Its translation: CASVRDRYEQYF.